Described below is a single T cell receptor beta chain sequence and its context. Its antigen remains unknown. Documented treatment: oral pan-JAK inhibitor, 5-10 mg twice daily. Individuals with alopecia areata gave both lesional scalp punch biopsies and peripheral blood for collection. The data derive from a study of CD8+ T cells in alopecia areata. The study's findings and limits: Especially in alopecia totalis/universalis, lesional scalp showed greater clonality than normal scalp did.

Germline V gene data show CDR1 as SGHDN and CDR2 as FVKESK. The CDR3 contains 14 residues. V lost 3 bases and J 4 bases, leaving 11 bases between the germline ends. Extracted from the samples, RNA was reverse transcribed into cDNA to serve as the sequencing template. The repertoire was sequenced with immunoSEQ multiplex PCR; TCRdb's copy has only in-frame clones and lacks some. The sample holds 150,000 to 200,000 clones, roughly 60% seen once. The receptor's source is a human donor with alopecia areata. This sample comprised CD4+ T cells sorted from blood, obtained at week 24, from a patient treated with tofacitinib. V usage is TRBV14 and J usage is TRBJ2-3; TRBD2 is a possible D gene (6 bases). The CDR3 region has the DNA TGTGCCAGCAGCCAGGGGGGAACAGCAGATACGCAGTATTTT. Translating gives CASSQGGTADTQYF.